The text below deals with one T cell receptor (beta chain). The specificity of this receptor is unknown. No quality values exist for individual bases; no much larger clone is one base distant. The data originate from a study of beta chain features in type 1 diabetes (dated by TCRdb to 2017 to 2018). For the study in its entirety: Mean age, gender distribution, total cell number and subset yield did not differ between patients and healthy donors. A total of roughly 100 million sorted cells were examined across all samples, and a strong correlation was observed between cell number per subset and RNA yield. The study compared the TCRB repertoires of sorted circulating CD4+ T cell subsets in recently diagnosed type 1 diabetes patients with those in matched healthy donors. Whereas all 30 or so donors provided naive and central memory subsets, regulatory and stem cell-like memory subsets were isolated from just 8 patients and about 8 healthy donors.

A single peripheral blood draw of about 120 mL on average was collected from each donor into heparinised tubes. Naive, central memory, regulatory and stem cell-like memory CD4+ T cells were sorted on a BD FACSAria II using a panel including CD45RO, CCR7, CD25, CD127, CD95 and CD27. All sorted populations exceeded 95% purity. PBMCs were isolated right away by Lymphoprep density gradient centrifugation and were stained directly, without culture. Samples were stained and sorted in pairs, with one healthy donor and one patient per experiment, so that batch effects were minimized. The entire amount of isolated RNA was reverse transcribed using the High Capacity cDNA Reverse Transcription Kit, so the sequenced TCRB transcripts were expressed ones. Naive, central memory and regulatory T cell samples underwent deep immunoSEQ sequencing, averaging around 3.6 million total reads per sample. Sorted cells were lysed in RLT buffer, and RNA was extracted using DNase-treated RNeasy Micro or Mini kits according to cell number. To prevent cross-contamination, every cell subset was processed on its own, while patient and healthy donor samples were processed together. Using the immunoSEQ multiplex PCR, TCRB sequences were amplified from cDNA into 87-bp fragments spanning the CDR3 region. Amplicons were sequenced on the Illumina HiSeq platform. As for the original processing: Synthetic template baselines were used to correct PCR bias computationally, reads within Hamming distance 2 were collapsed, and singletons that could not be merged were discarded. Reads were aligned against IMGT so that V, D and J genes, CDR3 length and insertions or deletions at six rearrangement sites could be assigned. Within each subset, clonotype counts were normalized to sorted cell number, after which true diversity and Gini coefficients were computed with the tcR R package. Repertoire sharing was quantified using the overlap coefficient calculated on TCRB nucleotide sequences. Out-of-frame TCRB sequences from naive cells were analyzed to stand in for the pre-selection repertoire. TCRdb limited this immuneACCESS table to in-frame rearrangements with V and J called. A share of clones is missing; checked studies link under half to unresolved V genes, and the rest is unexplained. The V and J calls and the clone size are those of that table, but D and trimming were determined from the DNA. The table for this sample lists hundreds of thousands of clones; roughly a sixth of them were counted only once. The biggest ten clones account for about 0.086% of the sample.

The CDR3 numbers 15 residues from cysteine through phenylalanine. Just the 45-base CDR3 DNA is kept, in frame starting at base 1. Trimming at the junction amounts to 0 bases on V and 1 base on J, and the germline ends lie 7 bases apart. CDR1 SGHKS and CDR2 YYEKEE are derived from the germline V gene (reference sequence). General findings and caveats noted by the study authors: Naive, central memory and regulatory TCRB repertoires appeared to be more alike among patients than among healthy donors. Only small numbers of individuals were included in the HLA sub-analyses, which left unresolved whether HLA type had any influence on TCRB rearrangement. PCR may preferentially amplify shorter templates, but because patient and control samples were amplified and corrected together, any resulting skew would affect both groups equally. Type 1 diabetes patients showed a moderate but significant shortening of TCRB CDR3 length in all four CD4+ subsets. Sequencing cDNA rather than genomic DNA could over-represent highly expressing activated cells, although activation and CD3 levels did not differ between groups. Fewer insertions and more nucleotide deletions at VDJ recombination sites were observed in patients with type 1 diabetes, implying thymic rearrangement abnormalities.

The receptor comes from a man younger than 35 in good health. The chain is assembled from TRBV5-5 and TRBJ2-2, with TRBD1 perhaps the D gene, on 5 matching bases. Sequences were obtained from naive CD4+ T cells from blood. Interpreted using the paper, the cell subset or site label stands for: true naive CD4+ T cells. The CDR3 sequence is CASSLEGLNTGELFF. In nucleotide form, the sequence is TGTGCCAGCAGCTTGGAGGGGCTGAACACCGGGGAGCTGTTTTTT.